Each of the 8 T cell receptor beta chains below was sequenced from the same sample in a study of regulatory T cells in long-lasting Graves disease. Building the TCR beta libraries relied on iRepertoire HTBI primers, and CDR3 regions underwent Arm-PCR. From the multiplex PCR reads, TCRdb called clonotypes with MiXCR, one entry per CDR3 protein. This sample has 500,000 or so distinct CDR3 sequences, with about 16% found just once. As to time point: newly diagnosed GD, antithyroid drugs for less than 3 months. Isolated PBMC RNA provided the starting material for the TCR library. The sample was also reused in another study, on T cells in Graves' hyperthyroidism and ophthalmopathy.

The input for sequencing was peripheral blood mononuclear cells (PBMCs), taken at new diagnosis, from a patient treated with antithyroid drugs. The receptors come from a woman aged 35-65 years with Graves disease.

This clonotype was picked up many times. The rearrangement uses TRBV29-1 and TRBJ2-3; D is possibly TRBD2 (6 bases). Trimming stripped 2 bases from V and 3 bases from J, with 15 bases between. This CDR3 is built from 15 residues. Looked up from germline, CDR1 is SQVTM and CDR2 is ANQGSEA. CDR3 amino acids: CSVESRGDRTDTQYF. In DNA, the CDR3 is TGCAGCGTTGAATCCCGCGGGGATAGGACAGATACGCAGTATTTT.

This clonotype was recorded at least ten times. V is TRBV6-6 and J is TRBJ2-7; D uncertain. Germline V gives CDR1 MNHNY, CDR2 SVGAGI (reference sequence). Trimming took 0 bases from V and 1 from J, leaving 16 bases between them. There are 17 residues in the CDR3. CDR3 in amino acids: CASSYSGGETYSYEQYF. CDR3 nucleotide sequence: TGTGCCAGCAGTTACTCGGGTGGAGAAACTTATTCCTACGAGCAGTACTTC.

The chain couples TRBV28 to TRBJ1-5, with 7 bases fitting TRBD1. This CDR3 is built from 12 residues. Per germline, CDR1 MDHEN and CDR2 SYDVKM. With 10 bases clipped from V and 5 bases from J, the junction kept 5 bases outside the gene matches. CDR3 coding DNA: TGTGCCACCCACAGGGGATATCAGCCCCAGCATTTT. Protein sequence: CATHRGYQPQHF.

This clonotype was recorded at least ten times. The rearrangement uses TRBV11-3 and TRBJ2-7; D ambiguous. Trimming took off 2 bases at V and 1 base at J, with 9 bases between the two ends. Per the germline V gene, CDR1 is SGHNT and CDR2 is YENEEA. This CDR3 has 14 amino acids. The CDR3 region is CASSLPQFSYEQYF. The CDR3 DNA reads TGTGCCAGCAGCTTACCCCAGTTTTCCTACGAGCAGTACTTC.

As concerns this clonotype: A much larger clone is a single base away; this may be a read error. The chain has TRBV6-5 and TRBJ2-5, with 7 bases that match TRBD2. Germline V gene sequence: CDR1 MNHEY, CDR2 SVGAGI. CDR3 length: 14 residues. The CDR3 reads CAGSSPGTKETQYF. The CDR3 DNA reads as TGTGCCGGCAGTTCGCCCGGGACTAAAGAGACCCAGTACTTC.

This clonotype was recorded many times. The V gene is TRBV12-3 or TRBV12-4, the J gene TRBJ1-5; 7 nucleotides align to TRBD1. V was clipped by 7 bases and J by 4 bases; unmatched bases: 7. CDR3 size: 14 residues. CDR3 sequence (DNA): TGTGCCAGCAACTCCGGGACAGCTAATCAGCCCCAGCATTTT. Amino acids: CASNSGTANQPQHF.

The genes are TRBV20-1 and TRBJ1-2; D remains unclear. Trimming removed 5 bases at V and 5 bases at J, with 24 bases between. The germline gives CDR1 DFQATT, CDR2 SNEGSKA (reference sequence). The CDR3 length is 16 residues. As DNA, the CDR3 is TGCAGTGCTCCCCAAAGGGCCCCCCAGGTTTGGTATGGCTACACCTTC. Translating it yields CSAPQRAPQVWYGYTF.

Comments on this clonotype: An end of the junction differs from the germline gene, which may be a read error. The rearrangement joins TRBV3-1 to TRBJ2-7; D gene unclear. Germline CDR1 LGHDT, CDR2 YNNKEL (reference sequence). The CDR3 consists of 11 residues. CDR3 sequence reads: CASSQSHEQHF. CDR3 DNA sequence: TGTGCCAGCAGCCAAAGTCACGAGCAGCACTTC.